These T cell receptor beta chains were read from a single sample in a study of blood T cells in healthy people across ages. MiXCR, run by TCRdb on the 5' RACE reads, gives a single entry per CDR3 protein. The sample yields 600,000 or so distinct CDR3 sequences, around 31% seen once. The sequencing sample was made of blood. All receptors derive from a woman older than 75 in good health. CDR3s leave out the opening cysteine and the closing phenylalanine or tryptophan. The D gene is left open where the match is weak.

>TRBJ1-4|TRBV7-2|TRBD1
ASRETGAAGSEKLF
>TRBJ2-7|TRBV10-3|-
AIRDTYEQY
>TRBJ2-4|TRBV20-1|-
SANVGGPQY
>TRBJ2-5|TRBV29-1|-
SVAPSGGPIQETQY
>TRBJ2-2|TRBV3-1|-
ASSQEEFSGELF
>TRBJ1-1|TRBV5-1|TRBD1
ASSLDARGGEAF
>TRBJ2-5|TRBV29-1|-
SPAMGANEQY
>TRBJ1-2|TRBV7-9|TRBD1
AGSTGQPNYGYT
>TRBJ2-5|TRBV9|TRBD2
ASSVGLGGTEQY
>TRBJ2-4|TRBV28|-
ASRGEKNIQY
>TRBJ2-5|TRBV29-1|TRBD1
SVGGQGAGGETQY
>TRBJ1-4|TRBV20-1|-
SASIVLNEKLF
>TRBJ1-2|TRBV3-1|-
ASNQQGGIGTT
>TRBJ1-1|TRBV7-2|-
ASSLVGHGDTEAF
>TRBJ2-1|TRBV11-1|TRBD1
ASSQTGGNEQF
>TRBJ1-1|TRBV6-1|-
ASSERGLTEAF
>TRBJ1-4|TRBV5-1|TRBD1
ASSSQGAATNEKLF
>TRBJ1-5|TRBV25-1|-
ASSGSKGVQPQH
>TRBJ2-5|TRBV24-1|TRBD2
ALEERGMEVQY
>TRBJ2-1|TRBV20-1|TRBD2
SARGLAGAGTGGTQF
>TRBJ2-6|TRBV7-9|TRBD1
ASSLAPRGLSGANVLT
>TRBJ2-5|TRBV7-9|TRBD1
ASSPKQGVVETQY
>TRBJ2-2|TRBV6-1|TRBD2
ASSELRGENTGELF
>TRBJ2-3|TRBV13|TRBD1
ASSPPGTGEDTQY
>TRBJ1-2|TRBV19|TRBD1
ASIQQGNNYGYT
>TRBJ1-2|TRBV10-3|-
AISESWHLDGYT
>TRBJ2-5|TRBV7-2|TRBD2
ASSQGASGGLGAQY
>TRBJ2-7|TRBV7-8|-
ASSQEKYEQY
>TRBJ2-6|TRBV2|TRBD1
ASSATGGAGANVLT
>TRBJ1-3|TRBV10-3|-
AISGGASSSGNTIY
>TRBJ2-1|TRBV6-2/TRBV6-3|TRBD2
ASSLAGKPYNEQF
>TRBJ1-1|TRBV5-4|TRBD1
ASSPIGTGGTEAF
>TRBJ2-3|TRBV16|TRBD2
ASSQLPPVSGGAGGDTQY
>TRBJ2-1|TRBV3-1|TRBD2
ASSQELAGSSYNEQF
>TRBJ2-1|TRBV4-1|TRBD2
ASSHDTAGGVRYNEQF
>TRBJ2-7|TRBV5-1|-
ASSSTRSREQY
>TRBJ2-3|TRBV20-1|-
SAQEGTSDTQY
>TRBJ2-7|TRBV9|-
ASSLGRASEQY
>TRBJ1-5|TRBV18|-
AGSPNPSNQPQH
>TRBJ1-3|TRBV7-2|-
ASSFPRGFGNTIY
>TRBJ2-4|TRBV7-9|-
ASSIPISAKNIQY
>TRBJ2-6|TRBV27|-
ASSPTHSGANVLT
>TRBJ2-3|TRBV7-2|-
ASSLGAVSTDTQY
>TRBJ2-7|TRBV20-1|-
SATRGTLNNEQY